These 30 T cell receptor beta chains share one sample of origin, sequenced in a study of blood T cell repertoires in COVID-19. Only in-frame clones appear in the TCRdb table, and some are missing; sequencing was by immunoSEQ multiplex PCR. The sample carries about 150,000 clones, around 77% recorded once. Sequenced: peripheral blood. The receptors were gathered from a man aged 45-65 years with active or convalescent COVID-19.

V usage is TRBV3-1 (or the pseudogene TRBV3-2) and J usage is TRBJ2-5; a possible D gene is TRBD1 (7 bases). The CDR3 covers 14 residues. Germline CDR1 LGHDT, CDR2 YNNKEL (reference sequence). The V gene lost 9 bases and the J gene lost 2 bases, with 16 bases spanning the gap. The CDR3 sequence is CASTRGQLQETQYF. CDR3 sequence (DNA): TGTGCCAGTACGCGGGGACAGTTACAAGAGACCCAGTACTTC.

The rearrangement uses TRBV11-2 and TRBJ2-3, with 14 positions matching TRBD2. CDR3 size: 17 residues. Germline V lookup: CDR1 SGHAT, CDR2 FQNNGV. With V trimmed by 3 bases and J by 4 bases, 6 bases remained unmatched. CDR3 sequence: CASSLGGLAGVSDTQYF. For the CDR3, the DNA is TGTGCCAGCAGCTTGGGGGGACTAGCGGGAGTTTCAGATACGCAGTATTTT.

The rearrangement joins TRBV5-1 to TRBJ2-5; TRBD1 matches 11 bases. After removal of 0 bases from V and 6 bases from J, the junction contained 4 bases not matched to a gene. The CDR3 sequence is 15 residues long. Germline CDR1 is SGHRS and CDR2 is YFSETQ. The CDR3 DNA sequence: TGCGCCAGCAGCTTGGAGGGGACAGGGGGGAAGACCCAGTACTTC. Protein product: CASSLEGTGGKTQYF.

The J gene is TRBJ2-5, the V gene TRBV15; TRBD2 is a possible D gene (6 bases). Trimming stripped 5 bases from V and 0 bases from J, with 10 bases between. Germline V lookup: CDR1 LNHNV, CDR2 YYDKDF (reference sequence). The CDR3 is made up of 14 amino acids. CDR3 protein: CATSDGGDQETQYF. In DNA form, the CDR3 reads TGTGCCACCAGCGATGGAGGGGACCAAGAGACCCAGTACTTC.

This clone was counted only a few times. The genes are TRBV6-1 and TRBJ1-2; D possibly corresponds to TRBD1 (5 bases). The V gene's germline CDR1 is MNHNS and CDR2 SASEGT. V was shortened by 6 bases and J by 4 bases, with 18 bases between the two germline ends. This CDR3 is built from 15 residues. CDR3 residues: CASSMGGGSGYGYTF. The CDR3 region has the DNA TGTGCCAGCAGCATGGGGGGGGGATCGGGCTATGGCTACACCTTC.

The J gene is TRBJ1-5, the V gene TRBV19; D possibly corresponds to TRBD1 (6 bases). The CDR3 spans 15 residues. The germline V and J ends were trimmed by 4 bases and 11 bases, with 21 bases remaining between them. The V gene's germline CDR1 is LNHDA and CDR2 SQIVND (reference sequence). The CDR3 region is CASSTTRSGSGAQHF. The CDR3 DNA sequence: TGTGCCAGTAGTACCACTCGATCGGGGTCAGGGGCCCAGCATTTT.

This chain connects TRBV27 to TRBJ1-5, with 8 bases lining up with TRBD1. The CDR3 runs to 14 residues. Germline CDR1 reads MNHEY; CDR2 reads SMNVEV (reference sequence). The V segment lost 6 bases and the J segment 6 bases; nucleotides outside the gene matches: 7. In DNA form, the CDR3 reads TGTGCCAGCAGCCTTGACAGGGGAGGTCAGCCCCAGCATTTT. Its translation is CASSLDRGGQPQHF.

This clone was counted once. The chain is built from TRBV24-1 and TRBJ2-1; D is undetermined. The CDR3 sequence is 15 residues long. Looked up from germline, CDR1 is KGHDR and CDR2 is SFDVKD. Trimming pared 4 bases from V and 3 bases from J, leaving 12 bases between. The CDR3 DNA follows: TGTGCCACCAGTGAAAACAGAGAGATCTACAATGAGCAGTTCTTC. Its translation: CATSENREIYNEQFF.

V usage is TRBV28 and J usage is TRBJ2-7, with a possible D match to TRBD2 (6 bases). CDR1 is MDHEN and CDR2 is SYDVKM in the germline V gene. With 6 bases removed from V and 2 bases from J, the gap between germline ends came to 17 bases. The length of the CDR3 is 15 residues. CDR3 region: CASSPGGSAPYEQYF. The CDR3, as DNA: TGTGCCAGCAGCCCCGGGGGATCGGCCCCCTACGAGCAGTACTTC. Variable domain in full (rest from reference TRBV28 and TRBJ2-7): DVKVTQSSRYLVKRTGEKVFLECVQDMDHENMFWYRQDPGLGLRLIYFSYDVKMKEKGDIPEGYSVSREKKERFSLILESASTNQTSMYLCASSPGGSAPYEQYFGPGTRLTVT.

This clone was observed once. The V and J genes are TRBV11-2 and TRBJ2-1; 13 nucleotides line up with TRBD2. The CDR3 is 15 residues long. V lost 10 bases and J lost 8; bases outside the gene matches: 11. Germline CDR1 SGHAT, CDR2 FQNNGV. CDR3 protein: CAIPVGTSGIYEQFF. The CDR3 nucleotides read TGTGCCATCCCAGTGGGGACTAGCGGGATTTATGAGCAGTTCTTC.

The chain joins TRBV24-1 to TRBJ2-2; a possible D gene is TRBD1 (6 bases). V dropped 3 bases and J dropped 5 bases, with 9 bases sitting between them. The V gene's germline CDR1 is KGHDR and CDR2 SFDVKD. This CDR3 comprises 14 residues. CDR3 sequence: CATSDPGTTGELFF. CDR3 nucleotides: TGTGCCACCAGTGATCCCGGGACAACCGGGGAGCTGTTTTTT.

The chain couples TRBV5-1 to TRBJ2-7, with 7 positions matching TRBD1. The germline gives CDR1 SGHRS, CDR2 YFSETQ. The ends lost 3 bases at V and 3 bases at J; junction bases unmatched: 9. This CDR3 spans 15 amino acids. As DNA, the CDR3 is TGCGCCAGCAGCTCAAAGGGGGCAATGGACTACGAGCAGTACTTC. Residues: CASSSKGAMDYEQYF.

The chain recombines TRBV11-2 with TRBJ1-3; D unresolved. Germline lookup yields CDR1 SGHAT and CDR2 FQNNGV. Trimming took 1 base from V and 0 from J, leaving 10 bases between them. The CDR3 contains 16 residues. CDR3: CASSLVLLSSGNTIYF. For the CDR3, the DNA is TGTGCCAGCAGCTTAGTTCTGTTATCCTCTGGAAACACCATATATTTT.

The V gene is TRBV5-1, the J gene TRBJ2-3, with 10 bases identical to TRBD2. The CDR3 is made up of 14 amino acids. V gave up 4 bases and J gave up 8 bases; unmatched junction bases: 7. CDR1 is SGHRS and CDR2 is YFSETQ in the germline V gene. The CDR3 DNA follows: TGCGCCAGCAGCGGGCTAGCGGGAGAGGGTACGCAGTATTTT. Encoded protein: CASSGLAGEGTQYF.

The chain recombines TRBV23-1 with TRBJ2-3; 7 bases fit TRBD2. TRBV23-1 is an ORF for which the function is uncertain. Germline trimming cut 6 bases from V and 4 bases from J; bases unmatched to any gene: 7. The CDR3 extends over 14 amino acids. The CDR3 reads CASRQLAKSDTQYF. CDR3 in DNA: TGCGCCAGCAGACAACTAGCGAAGTCAGATACGCAGTATTTT.

The rearrangement uses TRBV2 and TRBJ2-7, with 11 bases fitting TRBD2. CDR1 and CDR2 (germline): SNHLY, FYNNEI. V shed 0 bases and J 13 bases; nucleotides not matched to a gene: 8. This CDR3 is built from 14 residues. CDR3 sequence reads: CASSEARLAGGCYF. The CDR3 DNA reads as TGTGCCAGCAGTGAAGCGAGGCTAGCGGGAGGCTGCTACTTC. Combining the CDR3 with reference TRBV2 and TRBJ2-7 gives the whole variable domain EPEVTQTPSHQVTQMGQEVILRCVPISNHLYFYWYRQILGQKVEFLVSFYNNEISEKSEIFDDQFSVERPDGSNFTLKIRSTKLEDSAMYFCASSEARLAGGCYFGPGTRLTVT.

The genes are TRBV27 and TRBJ2-7; D perhaps matches TRBD1 (5 bases). CDR3 length equals 13 residues. Germline values: CDR1 MNHEY, CDR2 SMNVEV (reference sequence). Trimming stripped 8 bases from V and 2 bases from J, with 13 bases between. This CDR3 is CASLSQGTYEQYF. CDR3 nucleotide sequence: TGTGCCAGCCTATCCCAGGGAACCTACGAGCAGTACTTC.

The rearrangement links TRBV7-6 to TRBJ2-3; tentative D call: TRBD1 (6 bases). The CDR3 has 15 residues. The V gene's germline CDR1 is SGHVS and CDR2 FNYEAQ. Trimming shortened V by 1 base and J by 0 bases, and 8 bases separated the two germline ends. The CDR3, as DNA: TGTGCCAGCAGCTTAGGGGGGCTCAGCACAGATACGCAGTATTTT. Residues: CASSLGGLSTDTQYF.

The V gene is TRBV19, the J gene TRBJ1-4, with a weak D call TRBD1 (6 bases). In germline, CDR1 is LNHDA, CDR2 SQIVND (reference sequence). V lost 7 bases and J lost 4, with 19 bases in between. The CDR3 consists of 16 residues. Here the CDR3 reads CASNPVGGRVNEKLFF. The CDR3 region has the DNA TGTGCCAGTAACCCCGTCGGGGGGCGGGTTAATGAAAAACTGTTTTTT.

The CDR3 spells CASSGRGRLREQYF. In DNA, the CDR3 is TGTGCCAGCAGCGGCAGGGGGCGGCTGCGGGAGCAGTACTTC. The chain employs TRBV9 and TRBJ2-7; 8 bases agree with TRBD1. The CDR3 runs 14 residues. Germline assignment: CDR1 SGDLS and CDR2 YYNGEE. The V and J ends lost 3 bases and 7 bases, in that order; junction bases with no gene match: 9.

The chain combines TRBV4-2 with TRBJ2-4; 9 nucleotides align to TRBD2. Germline CDR1 LGHNA, CDR2 YNFKEQ. This CDR3 has 16 residues. V shed 5 bases and J 0 bases; nucleotides not matched to a gene: 5. The CDR3 loop reads CASSSSGRVAKNIQYF. CDR3 sequence (DNA): TGTGCCAGCAGCAGTAGCGGGAGAGTAGCCAAAAACATTCAGTACTTC.

CDR3 residues: CASSLVAHREVNQPQHF. The CDR3, as DNA: TGTGCCAGCAGCTTAGTAGCCCACAGGGAAGTCAATCAGCCCCAGCATTTT. V and J are TRBV7-2 and TRBJ1-5, with D maybe TRBD1 (6 bases). This CDR3 is 17 amino acids long. From germline, CDR1 is SGHTA and CDR2 FQGNSA. Trimming took 1 base from V and 3 from J, leaving 16 bases between them. Filled out from reference TRBV7-2 and TRBJ1-5, the complete variable domain reads GAGVSQSPSNKVTEKGKDVELRCDPISGHTALYWYRQSLGQGLEFLIYFQGNSAPDKSGLPSDRFSAERTGGSVSTLTIQRTQQEDSAVYLCASSLVAHREVNQPQHFGDGTRLSIL.

The chain joins TRBV19 to TRBJ1-1, with a possible D match to TRBD1 (5 bases). Germline CDR1 LNHDA, CDR2 SQIVND (reference sequence). The length of the CDR3 is 13 residues. V was trimmed by 6 bases and J by 6 bases, leaving 14 bases between them. CDR3 residues: CASSAQGYSEAFF. For the CDR3, the DNA is TGTGCCAGTAGCGCTCAGGGATACTCTGAAGCTTTCTTT.

The chain recombines TRBV5-4 with TRBJ2-5; D possibly corresponds to TRBD2 (5 bases). Per the germline V gene, CDR1 is SGHNT and CDR2 is YYREEE (reference sequence). The V end lost 1 base, the J end lost 6 bases, and 13 bases lay between the germline ends. The CDR3 totals 14 residues. The CDR3: CASSLNLAGKTQYF. The CDR3 DNA reads as TGTGCCAGCAGCTTGAATTTGGCGGGCAAGACCCAGTACTTC.

This clone was picked up one time. The chain combines TRBV10-3 with TRBJ1-1; a possible D gene is TRBD1 (5 bases). V was cut by 0 bases and J by 4 bases, with 12 bases left in between. Germline CDR1 and CDR2: ENHRY and SYGVKD. This CDR3 spans 15 amino acids. The CDR3 spells CAISESQGMGTEAFF. In nucleotides, the CDR3 is TGTGCCATCAGTGAGTCGCAGGGCATGGGCACTGAAGCTTTCTTT.

The rearrangement uses TRBV2 and TRBJ1-4; unclear D gene. From germline, CDR1 is SNHLY and CDR2 FYNNEI. This CDR3 has 15 amino acids. V was cut by 4 bases and J by 0 bases, with 9 bases left in between. The CDR3, as DNA: TGTGCCAGCAGTGGAGATATGGCAACTAATGAAAAACTGTTTTTT. It yields the protein CASSGDMATNEKLFF.

Only a few counts were recorded for this clone. The V and J genes are TRBV10-1 and TRBJ2-1; D unclear. Germline V lookup: CDR1 WNHNN, CDR2 SYGVQD (reference sequence). This CDR3 contains 14 residues. V was cut by 4 bases and J by 4 bases, with 11 bases left in between. CDR3 residues: CASSGAPGYNEQFF. In DNA, the CDR3 is TGCGCCAGCAGTGGGGCGCCTGGGTACAATGAGCAGTTCTTC.

V and J are TRBV14 and TRBJ1-1, with TRBD1 as a possible D gene (6 bases). Looked up from germline, CDR1 is SGHDN and CDR2 is FVKESK. Trimming cost V 4 bases and J 5 bases, with 17 bases left between them. There are 15 residues in the CDR3. This CDR3 reads CASSPTEGGRTEAFF. CDR3 in DNA: TGTGCCAGCAGCCCCACCGAGGGGGGGCGGACTGAAGCTTTCTTT.

This clone was seen a few times. The V call is TRBV15, the J call TRBJ2-7; TRBD2 agrees at 8 bases. The CDR3 spans 13 residues. Per germline, CDR1 LNHNV and CDR2 YYDKDF (reference sequence). J was trimmed by 6 bases and V by 5 bases; bases with no gene match: 6. CDR3 sequence reads: CATSRGRGGEQYF. The DNA for the CDR3 is TGTGCCACCAGCCGGGGTCGGGGGGGCGAGCAGTACTTC.

The J gene is TRBJ2-2, the V gene TRBV9, with 8 bases aligning to TRBD1. The length of the CDR3 is 17 residues. From germline, CDR1 is SGDLS and CDR2 YYNGEE. With 4 bases clipped from V and 0 bases from J, the junction kept 8 bases outside the gene matches. CDR3 in amino acids: CASSNAGGVANTGELFF. CDR3 bases: TGTGCCAGCAGCAATGCAGGGGGCGTAGCGAACACCGGGGAGCTGTTTTTT.